This passage covers 20 T cell receptor beta chains from one sample sequenced in a study of cytomegalovirus exposure and HLA in healthy donors. Primers included in the PCR were 60 Vbeta and 13 Jbeta primers. Clones were sequenced by immunoSEQ multiplex PCR, and TCRdb holds only the in-frame ones, with some missing. The table has about 150,000 clones, roughly three quarters seen once. Material: PBMCs. The receptor set was obtained from a middle-aged woman in good health and CMV-seronegative.

The chain employs TRBV27 and TRBJ2-3; TRBD2 agrees at 7 bases. Germline lookup yields CDR1 MNHEY and CDR2 SMNVEV (reference sequence). This CDR3 contains 16 residues. J lost 2 bases, V lost 2 bases, and 7 bases had no gene match. Here the CDR3 DNA reads TGTGCCAGCAGTTTAAGCGCTAGCGGATACACAGATACGCAGTATTTT. Residues: CASSLSASGYTDTQYF.

The chain joins TRBV13 to TRBJ2-3, with 9 nucleotides matching TRBD1. The CDR3 runs to 17 residues. Unmatched junction bases numbered 10, after V lost 2 bases and J lost 4 bases. Germline CDR1 reads PRHDT; CDR2 reads FYEKMQ (reference sequence). The CDR3 DNA sequence: TGTGCCAGCAGCTTAAAAGGGGGACAGGGAGTTTCAGATACGCAGTATTTT. It codes for CASSLKGGQGVSDTQYF.

V gene TRBV10-3 combines with J gene TRBJ1-5; 7 bases are shared with TRBD1. V trimming: 6 bases; J trimming: 2 bases; junction bases outside the gene matches: 7. Per the germline V gene, CDR1 is ENHRY and CDR2 is SYGVKD. The CDR3 is made up of 15 amino acids. In DNA form, the CDR3 reads TGTGCCATCAGCTCAGGGGGGTCCGGCAATCAGCCCCAGCATTTT. It encodes CAISSGGSGNQPQHF.

The chain is built from TRBV5-6 and TRBJ2-7; 7 nucleotides line up with TRBD1. The length of the CDR3 is 14 residues. The germline gives CDR1 SGHDT, CDR2 YYEEEE. Losses at the gene ends were 3 bases for V and 3 bases for J; bases not matched to a gene: 6. The CDR3 DNA reads as TGTGCCAGCAGCTACACAGGGGTTGGCTACGAGCAGTACTTC. Residues: CASSYTGVGYEQYF. Looking up the rest from reference TRBV5-6 and TRBJ2-7 gives the full variable domain: DAGVTQSPTHLIKTRGQQVTLRCSPKSGHDTVSWYQQALGQGPQFIFQYYEEEERQRGNFPDRFSGHQFPNYSSELNVNALLLGDSALYLCASSYTGVGYEQYFGPGTRLTVT.

This rearrangement joins TRBV18 to TRBJ2-2; perhaps TRBD2 as D (5 bases). Trimming cost V 2 bases and J 7 bases, with 11 bases left between them. This CDR3 spans 14 amino acids. Per the germline V gene, CDR1 is KGHSH and CDR2 is LQKENI. This CDR3 reads CASSPIRGHGELFF. The CDR3, as DNA: TGTGCCAGCTCACCAATCCGGGGTCACGGGGAGCTGTTTTTT.

V gene TRBV6-5 combines with J gene TRBJ2-7; 7 nucleotides line up with TRBD1. The CDR3 length is 13 residues. Trimming removed 7 bases from V and 3 bases from J; junction bases left unmatched: 6. Germline assignment: CDR1 MNHEY and CDR2 SVGAGI. The CDR3 sequence: CASKRGPNYEQYF. The CDR3 DNA follows: TGTGCCAGCAAGAGGGGGCCGAACTACGAGCAGTACTTC.

Notes on this clone: Other DNA sequences in this sample translate to the same CDR3. The rearrangement links TRBV7-2 to TRBJ2-4, with 7 positions matching TRBD1. The CDR3 loop spans 14 amino acids. Germline CDR1 reads SGHTA; CDR2 reads FQGNSA. The V gene end was trimmed by 4 bases and the J gene end by 3 bases; junction bases not matched to a gene: 3. CDR3 nucleotide sequence: TGTGCCAGCAGCTCAGGGACAGTCAAAAACATTCAGTACTTC. Amino acids: CASSSGTVKNIQYF.

V and J are TRBV7-3 and TRBJ2-1; D is perhaps TRBD1 (6 bases). CDR3 size: 15 residues. The germline V and J ends were trimmed by 1 base and 8 bases, with 15 bases remaining between them. Germline V gene sequence: CDR1 SGHTA, CDR2 FQGTGA. CDR3 in DNA: TGTGCCAGCAGCTTAAGGCACAGGGAAATCGATGAGCAGTTCTTC. This gives the protein CASSLRHREIDEQFF. The whole variable domain, remainder taken from reference TRBV7-3 and TRBJ2-1, is GAGVSQTPSNKVTEKGKYVELRCDPISGHTALYWYRQSLGQGPEFLIYFQGTGAADDSGLPNDRFFAVRPEGSVSTLKIQRTERGDSAVYLCASSLRHREIDEQFFGPGTRLTVL.

The rearrangement uses TRBV15 and TRBJ1-3; the match to TRBD1 covers 7 bases. From germline, CDR1 is LNHNV and CDR2 YYDKDF (reference sequence). With 2 bases clipped from V and 3 bases from J, the junction kept 4 bases outside the gene matches. This CDR3 is 15 amino acids long. CDR3 protein: CATSRRQGGGNTIYF. In DNA form, the CDR3 reads TGTGCCACCAGCAGAAGACAGGGAGGTGGAAACACCATATATTTT.

A word on this clone: A junction boundary mismatches the germline segment, possibly from a read error. The chain employs TRBV2 and TRBJ2-6; 10 nucleotides match TRBD1. This CDR3 contains 17 residues. Germline lookup yields CDR1 SNHLY and CDR2 FYNNEI. The DNA of the CDR3 is TGTGCCAGCAAGACCGGGACAGGGGTTTCTGGGGCCAACGGCCTGACTTTC. Protein product: CASKTGTGVSGANGLTF.

V is TRBV11-3 and J is TRBJ2-5, with a weak D call TRBD1 (6 bases). Germline V gene sequence: CDR1 SGHNT, CDR2 YENEEA. CDR3 length equals 16 residues. Trimming left V 2 bases short and J 0 bases short, with 13 bases between. The CDR3 loop is CASSLQGLVDQETQYF. The CDR3 DNA reads as TGTGCCAGCAGCTTACAGGGGTTAGTCGACCAAGAGACCCAGTACTTC.

V usage is TRBV2 and J usage is TRBJ2-7; D may be TRBD1 (6 bases). Germline V gene lookup returns CDR1 SNHLY and CDR2 FYNNEI. CDR3 length: 14 amino acids. V lost 7 bases to trimming and J lost 3 bases, with 16 bases between them. CDR3 protein: CASIADSNFYEQYF. CDR3 DNA: TGTGCCAGCATTGCGGACAGCAATTTCTACGAGCAGTACTTC.

The chain couples TRBV5-5 to TRBJ1-1, with D perhaps matching TRBD1 (6 bases). The length of the CDR3 is 13 residues. Trimming took 2 bases from V and 12 from J, leaving 17 bases between them. Germline V lookup: CDR1 SGHKS, CDR2 YYEKEE (reference sequence). DNA for the CDR3: TGTGCCAGCAGCTTTCTAGAAGGACAGACAACTTTCTTT. It specifies CASSFLEGQTTFF.

There are a few counts of this clone. The rearrangement joins TRBV2 to TRBJ2-3, with D possibly TRBD2 on 6 matching bases. Trimming removed 2 bases at V and 0 bases at J, with 18 bases between. The CDR3 contains 18 residues. Germline assignment: CDR1 SNHLY and CDR2 FYNNEI. The CDR3 DNA reads TGTGCCAGCAGTGAAAGAGGTAGCCGGGGGACTAGCACAGATACGCAGTATTTT. Translating gives CASSERGSRGTSTDTQYF.

The rearrangement uses TRBV19 and TRBJ2-7; TRBD1 matches at 9 bases. The CDR3 is 13 residues long. With V trimmed by 6 bases and J by 6 bases, 6 bases remained unmatched. From germline, CDR1 is LNHDA and CDR2 SQIVND (reference sequence). The CDR3 nucleotides are TGTGCCAGTAGGGACAGGGGCCGAGGCGAGCAGTACTTC. Its translation: CASRDRGRGEQYF.

V gene TRBV4-3 combines with J gene TRBJ2-2; weak D call: TRBD1 (6 bases). Germline CDR1 and CDR2: LGHNA and YSLEER. CDR3 length: 14 residues. Trimming took off 4 bases at V and 7 bases at J, with 13 bases between the two ends. The CDR3 nucleotides read TGCGCCAGCAGCCGTCAACAGGGAAGCGGGGAGCTGTTTTTT. This sequence encodes CASSRQQGSGELFF.

This sequence joins TRBV2 and TRBJ2-1, with 7 bases that match TRBD2. V was pared by 6 bases and J by 5 bases, with 10 bases of the junction left unmatched. The CDR3 loop spans 15 amino acids. Germline CDR1 SNHLY, CDR2 FYNNEI. The CDR3 region has the DNA TGTGCCAGCAGACTGCTAGCGGCCATTAACAATGAGCAGTTCTTC. It translates to CASRLLAAINNEQFF. Together with reference TRBV2 and TRBJ2-1, the CDR3 gives the full variable domain: EPEVTQTPSHQVTQMGQEVILRCVPISNHLYFYWYRQILGQKVEFLVSFYNNEISEKSEIFDDQFSVERPDGSNFTLKIRSTKLEDSAMYFCASRLLAAINNEQFFGPGTRLTVL.

The chain joins TRBV9 to TRBJ2-5; TRBD2 matches 12 bases. The germline V gene encodes CDR1 SGDLS and CDR2 YYNGEE. CDR3 length: 17 residues. With 4 bases clipped from V and 2 bases from J, the junction kept 9 bases outside the gene matches. The DNA for the CDR3 is TGTGCCAGCAGCCCTTGGACTAGCGGGGCCCCTCAAGAGACCCAGTACTTC. Translating it yields CASSPWTSGAPQETQYF. Full variable domain (remainder filled in from reference TRBV9 and TRBJ2-5): DSGVTQTPKHLITATGQRVTLRCSPRSGDLSVYWYQQSLDQGLQFLIQYYNGEERAKGNILERFSAQQFPDLHSELNLSSLELGDSALYFCASSPWTSGAPQETQYFGPGTRLLVL.

The chain combines TRBV25-1 with TRBJ2-5; 8 nucleotides agree with TRBD2. This CDR3 contains 17 residues. Germline values: CDR1 MGHDK, CDR2 SYGVNS. The trim removed 9 bases at V and 5 bases at J, leaving 20 bases unmatched. The CDR3, as DNA: TGTGCCAGTTGGGCTAGCGGGTCGCGGGGGACAAGTGAGACCCAGTACTTC. Encoded protein: CASWASGSRGTSETQYF.

This chain uses TRBV19 with TRBJ1-4, with 7 bases that match TRBD1. The trim removed 5 bases at V and 7 bases at J, leaving 7 bases unmatched. The CDR3 has 14 amino acids. The germline CDR1 and CDR2 sequences are LNHDA and SQIVND (reference sequence). The CDR3 here is CASSQQWDSEKLFF. The CDR3 DNA sequence: TGTGCCAGTAGTCAACAATGGGACAGTGAAAAACTGTTTTTT.